The 12 T cell receptor beta chains given below trace back to one sample, sequenced in a study of regulatory T cells in long-lasting Graves disease. The authors built TCR beta libraries using iRepertoire HTBI primers and Arm-PCR of CDR3 regions. TCRdb re-called the multiplex PCR reads through MiXCR, storing one row per CDR3 protein. The sample lists some 280,000 distinct CDR3 sequences; around a fifth were seen once. Regarding time point: persistent/refractory GD, antithyroid drugs over 5 years with positive TRAb. After RNA was extracted from PBMCs, the TCR library was made from it. The material was peripheral blood mononuclear cells (PBMCs), obtained when the disease was refractory, from a patient treated with antithyroid drugs. The receptors stem from a female donor with Graves disease.

The rearrangement uses TRBV10-3 and TRBJ2-7; no firm D call. Trimming shortened V by 7 bases and J by 1 base, and 8 bases separated the two germline ends. CDR1 and CDR2 from the germline V gene are ENHRY and SYGVKD. The length of the CDR3 is 12 residues. CDR3: CAIMSSSYEQYF. The CDR3 nucleotides read TGTGCCATCATGTCCAGTTCCTACGAGCAGTACTTC.

As concerns this clonotype: Germline and junction disagree at one end, which may indicate a read error. DNA for the CDR3: TGTGCCAGCAGCTCACAGGGGGTGGATGGCTACGCCTTC. This sequence encodes CASSSQGVDGYAF. The chain couples TRBV7-2 to TRBJ1-2; the match to TRBD1 covers 8 bases. Germline V gene data show CDR1 as SGHTA and CDR2 as FQGNSA. The CDR3 consists of 13 residues. Full variable domain (outside the CDR3, taken from reference TRBV7-2 and TRBJ1-2): GAGVSQSPSNKVTEKGKDVELRCDPISGHTALYWYRQSLGQGLEFLIYFQGNSAPDKSGLPSDRFSAERTGGSVSTLTIQRTQQEDSAVYLCASSSQGVDGYAFGSGTRLTVV.

V is TRBV7-8 and J is TRBJ2-2, with D maybe TRBD2 (5 bases). V was trimmed by 5 bases and J by 3 bases, leaving 25 bases between them. The CDR3 is 19 amino acids. Germline CDR1 is SGHVS and CDR2 is FQNEAQ. CDR3 protein: CASSLEYGYEVGDTGELFF. In DNA, the CDR3 is TGTGCCAGCAGCCTAGAGTATGGGTACGAGGTGGGAGACACCGGGGAGCTGTTTTTT.

This clonotype was counted between two and nine times. The V call is TRBV9, the J call TRBJ2-7; tentative D call: TRBD1 (6 bases). V gave up 0 bases and J gave up 9 bases, with 10 bases separating them. Germline CDR1 SGDLS, CDR2 YYNGEE. This CDR3 comprises 12 residues. CDR3 loop: CASSVVGGMQYF. The DNA for the CDR3 is TGTGCCAGCAGCGTAGTAGGGGGAATGCAGTACTTC. Drawing the rest from reference TRBV9 and TRBJ2-7, the complete variable domain is DSGVTQTPKHLITATGQRVTLRCSPRSGDLSVYWYQQSLDQGLQFLIQYYNGEERAKGNILERFSAQQFPDLHSELNLSSLELGDSALYFCASSVVGGMQYFGPGTRLTVT.

This clonotype has at least ten counts. The chain joins TRBV6-1 to TRBJ1-1; D not certain. V lost 7 bases, J lost 6 bases, and 18 bases lay in between. Germline V CDR1 and CDR2: MNHNS, SASEGT. The CDR3 has 14 residues. The CDR3 DNA reads as TGTGCCAGCACTTTCGGGCCAGTCGAAGCTGAAGCTTTCTTT. Its translation is CASTFGPVEAEAFF.

The table lists this clonotype with a few counts. V and J are TRBV7-2 and TRBJ1-2, with a weak D call TRBD1 (5 bases). The V gene lost 5 bases and the J gene lost 7 bases, with 11 bases spanning the gap. This CDR3 is built from 12 residues. From germline, CDR1 is SGHTA and CDR2 FQGNSA. CDR3 coding DNA: TGTGCCAGCAGCACCGGGGGGGGTGGCTACACCTTC. Encoded protein: CASSTGGGGYTF.

This clonotype was recorded a few times. Compared with germline, one end of the junction differs, possibly owing to a read error. The chain uses TRBV10-3 and TRBJ1-5; D uncertain. The V gene's germline CDR1 is ENHRY and CDR2 SYGVKD. CDR3 length equals 14 residues. The CDR3 spells CAISAGYSNQPQHF. CDR3 coding DNA: TGTGCCATTAGTGCGGGATATAGCAATCAGCCCCAGCATTTT.

This clonotype occurred many times. The V gene is TRBV28, the J gene TRBJ2-2; possibly TRBD1 for D (5 bases). In germline, CDR1 is MDHEN, CDR2 SYDVKM. V was cut by 5 bases and J by 3 bases, with 16 bases left in between. CDR3 size: 16 residues. The DNA for the CDR3 is TGTGCCAGCAGTCCCGACAGCCGCGGCGACACCGGGGAGCTGTTTTTT. This sequence encodes CASSPDSRGDTGELFF.

This clonotype was counted a few times. The rearrangement joins TRBV19 to TRBJ1-6; D gene unclear. V was trimmed by 6 bases and J by 10 bases, leaving 19 bases between them. CDR3 length: 15 residues. Germline CDR1 LNHDA, CDR2 SQIVND (reference sequence). The DNA of the CDR3 is TGTGCCAGTAGATGGGCGGCTGGAGGAAGCTCACCCCTCCACTTT. Amino acids: CASRWAAGGSSPLHF.

The count of this clonotype is one. The chain combines TRBV2 with TRBJ2-3; D not certain. Per germline, CDR1 SNHLY and CDR2 FYNNEI. Trimming took off 1 base at V and 2 bases at J, with 7 bases between the two ends. CDR3 length equals 14 residues. The CDR3 DNA sequence: TGTGCCAGCAGTGAAGAGTCCGACACAGATACGCAGTATTTT. Translation: CASSEESDTDTQYF.

This clonotype was detected only once. The chain links TRBV20-1 to TRBJ1-1; 9 positions match TRBD1. V was clipped by 6 bases and J by 6 bases; unmatched bases: 11. Germline loops: CDR1 DFQATT, CDR2 SNEGSKA (reference sequence). This CDR3 has 14 residues. The CDR3 DNA reads as TGCAGTGCAAAGCCTTACAGGGGGCAATCTGAAGCTTTCTTT. Protein: CSAKPYRGQSEAFF.

Ten or more counts support this clonotype. The rearrangement links TRBV18 to TRBJ2-5, with D possibly matching TRBD2 (6 bases). Germline V gene data show CDR1 as KGHSH and CDR2 as LQKENI. Trimming removed 2 bases from V and 2 bases from J, with 12 bases in between. This CDR3 spans 15 amino acids. CDR3 region: CASSPTGGLQETQYF. For the CDR3, the DNA is TGTGCCAGCTCACCAACCGGAGGGCTTCAAGAGACCCAGTACTTC.